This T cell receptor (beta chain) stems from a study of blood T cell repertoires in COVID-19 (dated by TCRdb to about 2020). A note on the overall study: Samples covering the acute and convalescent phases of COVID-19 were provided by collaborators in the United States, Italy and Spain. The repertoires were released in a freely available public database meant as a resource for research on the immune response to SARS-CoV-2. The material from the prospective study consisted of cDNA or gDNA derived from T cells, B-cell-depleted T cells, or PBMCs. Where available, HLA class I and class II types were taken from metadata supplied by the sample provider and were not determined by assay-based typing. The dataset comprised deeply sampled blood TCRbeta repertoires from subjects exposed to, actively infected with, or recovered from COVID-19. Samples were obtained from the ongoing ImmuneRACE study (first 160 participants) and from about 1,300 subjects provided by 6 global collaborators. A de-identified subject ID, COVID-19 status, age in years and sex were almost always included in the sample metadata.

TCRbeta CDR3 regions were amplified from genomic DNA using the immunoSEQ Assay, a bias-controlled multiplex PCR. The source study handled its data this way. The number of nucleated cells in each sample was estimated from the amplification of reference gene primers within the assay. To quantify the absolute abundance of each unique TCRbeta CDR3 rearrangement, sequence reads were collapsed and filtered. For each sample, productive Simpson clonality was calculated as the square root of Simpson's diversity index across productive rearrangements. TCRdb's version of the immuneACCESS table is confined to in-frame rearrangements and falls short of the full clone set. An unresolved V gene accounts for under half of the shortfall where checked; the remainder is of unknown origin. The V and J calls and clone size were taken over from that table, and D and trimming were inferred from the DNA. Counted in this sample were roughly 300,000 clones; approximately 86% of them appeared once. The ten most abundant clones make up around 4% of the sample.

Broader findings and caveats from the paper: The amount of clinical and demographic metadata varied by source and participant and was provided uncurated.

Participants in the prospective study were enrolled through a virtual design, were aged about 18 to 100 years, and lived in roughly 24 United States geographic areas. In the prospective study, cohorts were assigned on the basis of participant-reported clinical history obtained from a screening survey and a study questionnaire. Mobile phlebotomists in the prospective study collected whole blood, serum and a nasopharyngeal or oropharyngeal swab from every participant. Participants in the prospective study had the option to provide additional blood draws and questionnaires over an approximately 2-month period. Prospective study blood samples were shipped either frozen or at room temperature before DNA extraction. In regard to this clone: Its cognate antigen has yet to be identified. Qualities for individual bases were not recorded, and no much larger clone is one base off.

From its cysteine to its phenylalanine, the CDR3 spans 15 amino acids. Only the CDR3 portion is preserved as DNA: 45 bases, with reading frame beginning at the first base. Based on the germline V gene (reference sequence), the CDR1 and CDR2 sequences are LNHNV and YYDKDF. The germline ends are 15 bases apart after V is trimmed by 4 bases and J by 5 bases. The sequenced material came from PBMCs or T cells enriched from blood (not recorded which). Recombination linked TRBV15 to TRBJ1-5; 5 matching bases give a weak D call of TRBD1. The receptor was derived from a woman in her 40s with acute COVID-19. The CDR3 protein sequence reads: CATSTIRAQDQPQHF. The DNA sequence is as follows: TGTGCCACCAGCACTATCAGGGCGCAGGATCAGCCCCAGCATTTT.